The T cell receptor (beta chain) under discussion was sequenced for a study of cytomegalovirus exposure and HLA in healthy donors (TCRdb year 2017). With regard to the full study: In an earlier analysis of 450 to 750 of the donors, 276 Gb of sequence data and 95 million to 130 million unique TCR beta sequences from 150 million to 200 million T cells were reported. Around 320 gigabases of sequencing data and around 87 million unique TCR sequences were included in an early release covering 550 to 800 HLA-typed donors. Among the roughly 370 genotyped donors, around 81% belonged to the genetic ancestry cluster associated with self-reported Caucasian donors. The study was designed to test whether signatures of past pathogen exposure could be identified by cataloging public T cell receptors. The T cell repertoires of several hundred subjects were profiled by immunosequencing and related to cytomegalovirus serostatus. In addition to the first cohort of approximately 670 subjects, a separate validation cohort of 120 different subjects was used. High-throughput TCR immunosequencing, statistical association of individual TCRs with disease status, and machine learning were combined to predict cytomegalovirus infection status. To study patterns of TCR occurrence, a later analysis re-analyzed previously published TCR beta repertoires from several hundred donors and added high-resolution HLA genotyping. Rather than using new phenotypic data, the later analysis identified candidate immune exposures from TCR beta sequences and from how often those sequences occurred across donors. An earlier analysis of around 640 of the donors used high-throughput TCR beta sequencing to judge whether each TCR beta V gene segment behaved as functional or pseudogenic. Donor age, sex, ethnicity and CMV serostatus were compiled together with the repertoire data. A later genetic analysis used genome-wide SNP genotypes for 398 of the 666 donors, treating that subset as a discovery cohort. Every repertoire in the discovery cohort had been generated on one and the same sequencing platform. Both class I and class II loci were covered by HLA typing, at four-digit resolution. The number of typed donors differed by locus: 629-630 for A, B, C, DRB1 and DQB1; some 540 for DQA1; about 600 for DPA1; and roughly 470 for DPB1. Roughly five DR-DQ haplotypes were handled as single units for association and clustering because linkage in the cohort was strong. Among roughly 400 genotyped donors of the cohort, an average of around 250,000 unique TCR beta nucleotide sequences was sequenced per donor, of which 15% to 20% were non-productive. Study-wide conclusions, independent of this receptor: In a later genetic analysis, fewer N-insertions in productive TCRs were reported among donors in an Asian-associated ancestry cluster than the approximately 710-donor mean. Across donors, most TCR sequences were observed very rarely, whereas some public TCRs were present in many individuals. In a later analysis, most CMV-associated TCR beta chains were found to appear HLA-restricted, with HLA associations seemingly driven largely by CMV exposure. A further reported finding was that TCR beta sequences accurately predicted the HLA-A and HLA-B alleles for most subjects in the first cohort. Some 15 rarely observed V segments, including chromosome 9 orphons, were excluded from the earlier analysis of about 610 of the donors because counts were too low. Only TCR beta chains were sequenced in this cohort, and the absence of alpha or paired-chain data limited detectable features. According to a later analysis, parvovirus B19, influenza, CMV and Epstein-Barr virus appeared linked to several top co-occurrence clusters. Roughly uniform sequencing depth across donors was assumed in presence/absence analyses, although this assumption may not hold. V-gene and J-gene trimming of TCR beta chains was associated with a missense DCLRE1C variant in a later genetic analysis, and the association was replicated in an independent cohort. Cytomegalovirus status was reported to be diagnosed by the classifier with high specificity and sensitivity in both the original and validation cohorts. A group of highly shared sequence variants was considered likely to be a technical artifact of the sequencing pipeline. Compared with equally common non-associated chains, HLA-associated TCR beta chains in a later analysis were more clonally expanded and had lower generation probabilities. A later analysis found that TCR association rates varied across HLA loci, with DRB1 alleles showing the most associated TCRs and HLA-C alleles the fewest. The study gave a list of more than 150 TCR beta chains associated with cytomegalovirus. Because HLA typing was missing for some donors at each locus, association tests included only the typed subset. Three of the identified cytomegalovirus-associated TCR beta chains were confirmed in vitro to be specific for cytomegalovirus antigens. A later analysis associated 15,000 to 20,000 TCR beta sequences with specific HLA alleles at a false discovery rate of 0.05. Correlated functional status among segregating V segments might reflect linkage disequilibrium, but an unknown experimental factor could not be ruled out. Strong co-occurrence of HLA alleles, especially DR and DQ, made assigning TCR associations to individual alleles difficult. Broadly in line with IMGT annotations, most TCR beta V segments showed up in productive rearrangements about 90% or about 30% of the time in an earlier analysis of approximately 600 of the donors. It was suggested by the authors that the approach could potentially be generalized to other disease states and immunological phenotypes. The 87-base-pair reads could not distinguish some IMGT-functional V segments, including TRBV6-2 and TRBV6-3, so those segments were excluded. For the cohort, immune exposure information was limited to CMV serostatus.

The cohort comprised 670 or so healthy bone marrow donors. At the time of sampling, every cohort member was nominally healthy, though immune exposures that went unrecorded were likely present. The donor was CMV seropositive and belonged to the group of 250 to 300 seropositive cohort members. Each donor provided a peripheral blood sample, and peripheral blood mononuclear cells were used for TCR beta sequencing. The Qiagen DNeasy Blood Extraction Kit was used to extract genomic DNA from the blood cell samples. The library was obtained by the immunoSEQ multiplex PCR assay. The multiplex PCR relied on a mix of 60 forward primers for TCR Vbeta segments and 13 reverse primers for TCR Jbeta segments. The CDR3 region of rearranged TCR beta genes was amplified from genomic DNA by a multiplex PCR assay. The Illumina HiSeq System was used to sequence the amplified TCR beta libraries as 87-base-pair reads. Regarding the original processing steps: A later analysis counted around 72 million unique TCR beta chains across the 670 or so repertoires, and 10 million to 11 million of these chains were shared by at least two donors. Raw reads were error-corrected and collapsed into unique sequences with a nearest-neighbor algorithm that merged closely related sequences to remove PCR and sequencing errors. V, D and J gene segments were assigned by aligning CDR3 sequences to IMGT reference sequences. For a sequence to be retained, a match of at least six nucleotides to both a V gene segment and a J gene segment was required. A rearrangement was called productive if the CDR3 had no stop codons and remained in frame with V and J, and every other rearrangement was called non-productive. CDR3 was defined by IMGT convention, running from the second conserved V-encoded cysteine to the conserved J-encoded phenylalanine. The earlier analysis of about 560 of the donors excluded any sequence lacking an unambiguous match to a single V gene segment. An earlier analysis of approximately 590 of the donors called V segments functional above 56.7% productive rearrangements and segregating when the between-donor standard deviation exceeded 5%. A statistical classification framework was built for diagnosing cytomegalovirus status from the catalog of TCR beta chain sequences. A later analysis assigned V and J genes by comparing TCR nucleotide sequences with IMGT/GENE-DB human TR gene sequences. The TCRdist pipeline was used in a later analysis to assign CDR3 sequences and most-parsimonious VDJ recombination scenarios. In a later analysis, each TCR beta chain was defined by its CDR3 amino acid sequence together with its V-gene family, and reads lacking a unique V-gene family were excluded. In a later analysis, 500 to 650 highly shared, low-generation-probability nucleotide sequences were removed to address suspected cross-contamination and a sequencing artifact. A later analysis calculated a clonal expansion index for each public chain from normalized within-repertoire ranks of inferred template counts. Generation probabilities in a later analysis came from a VDJ recombination model fitted to out-of-frame rearrangements, and those results were checked against IGoR. In a later analysis, TCR-TCR, TCR-HLA and TCR-CMV co-occurrence was scored with hypergeometric tests, and a repertoire-size bias correction was applied to TCR pairs. To estimate false discovery rates, a later analysis permuted the HLA or CMV assignments 20 times. In a later analysis, co-occurring TCRs were grouped with DBSCAN, and TCRdist sequence similarity was added when clustering was performed within HLA-allele-positive subsets. Co-occurrence clustering excluded repertoires with fewer than 30,000 or more than 120,000 public chains, plus five with anomalous nucleotide sharing. The source is immuneACCESS, and TCRdb retained only in-frame sequences with V and J called. Part of the clones is not carried over; for the studies checked, unresolved V genes explain less than half of this, and the remainder is unexplained. That table supplies the V and J calls and clone size; D and trimming were determined from the DNA. The sample data list 150,000 to 200,000 clones, and almost 80% of these were observed just once. The top ten hold about 0.91% of the sample.

Trimmed from V: 2 bases; trimmed from J: 1 base; junction bases lacking a gene match: 4. In the germline V gene, CDR1 corresponds to SGHRS and CDR2 to YFSETQ. Counted from cysteine to phenylalanine, this CDR3 has 15 amino acids. The CDR3 DNA has 45 bases and is translated from base 1. This clone was seen only a few times. Its recognized antigen is unknown. There are no base qualities to consult, and no much larger clone falls within one base. This chain joins TRBV5-1 to TRBJ1-2; TRBD1 fits 8 bases in the junction. The material sequenced was PBMCs. The clonotype comes from a woman in her 50s in good health and CMV-seropositive. The CDR3 region reads CASSLGQGLNYGYTF. The DNA is TGCGCCAGCAGCTTAGGACAGGGACTTAACTATGGCTACACCTTC.